A selection of T cell receptor beta chains follows, all from one sample in a study of control samples from healthy donors and cancer patients. Libraries were prepared by immunoSEQ multiplex PCR; TCRdb keeps only in-frame clonotypes and omits some of them. The table shows 150,000 to 180,000 clones, with 94% occurring only once. What was sequenced was blood. All receptors come from a middle-aged man in good health. CDR3s leave out the opening cysteine and the closing phenylalanine or tryptophan. Size is omitted from some rows. Given values are once, few, many or a class for expanded clones.

clone_size	v_call	cdr3_aa
-	TRBV28	ASSLPRLQGANEKLF
-	TRBV28	ASSSRKQGSNQPQH
-	TRBV19	ASSTSTGSRISPLH
once	TRBV10-3	AIQPGQGNYEQY
-	TRBV5-1	ASSPGQGFGYT
-	TRBV30	AWTPGRASYNEQF
-	TRBV6-2/TRBV6-3	ASSYNRGPETQY
once	TRBV29-1	SVEVLQGAAEQY
-	TRBV29-1	SVGQARSYNEQF
-	TRBV5-6	ASSWGTDPMSLH
once	TRBV9	ASSVVGGTMAEQY
-	TRBV5-1	ASSSKTGPQETQY
-	TRBV19	ASSIHWSGDGYT
once	TRBV5-1	ASSLATTANTEAF
-	TRBV7-2	ASRPRATYEQY
few	TRBV2	ASSVSWGKQPQH
-	TRBV9	ASSVTVSGNTIY
once	TRBV5-1	ASSLKTGVDVDTGELF